A selection of T cell receptor beta chains follows, all from one sample in a study of long-term antiretroviral therapy in people with HIV. Sequencing was performed with immunoSEQ multiplex PCR; in TCRdb, only in-frame clones are kept and a portion is missing. Of under 20,000 clones in the sample, 78% were seen once. Here the sequenced sample was unsorted PBMCs, taken 0.3 years after starting antiretroviral therapy. Receptor source: a woman in her 50s with HIV. The CDR3 runs from the conserved cysteine through the conserved F or W. The D gene is left open where the match is weak. The size field is filled for only some rows; it gives once, few, many or a size class.

CDR3 DNA | CDR3 protein | D gene | J gene | V gene | clone size
TGTGCCAGCAGCTTGCGGACTTTCTCTGGGGCCAACGTCCTGACTTTC | CASSLRTFSGANVLTF | NA | TRBJ2-6 | TRBV5-4 | once
TGTGCCAGCAGCAACCGGGACAGTCTAGATGAAGCTTTCTTT | CASSNRDSLDEAFF | TRBD1 | TRBJ1-1 | TRBV7-9 | NA
TGTGCCAGCGGTATCTACGAGCAGTACTTC | CASGIYEQYF | NA | TRBJ2-7 | TRBV2 | NA
TGTGCCAGACAGGGAGGGGCGAGAGGTTCACCCCTCCACTTT | CARQGGARGSPLHF | NA | TRBJ1-6 | TRBV2 | NA
TGCGCCAGCAGCCAAGAGGGTAGTCTGGATAGCACAGATACGCAGTATTTT | CASSQEGSLDSTDTQYF | NA | TRBJ2-3 | TRBV4-1 | NA
TGTGCCAGCAGCGCCAGCGGGGGGGATTACAATGAGCAGTTCTTC | CASSASGGDYNEQFF | TRBD2 | TRBJ2-1 | TRBV7-3 | NA
TGTGCCAGCAGCTTGACAGGGGATGGCTACACCTTC | CASSLTGDGYTF | TRBD1 | TRBJ1-2 | TRBV13 | few
TGTGCCAGCAGCTTAGAGCAGGGTGCCTACCATGAGCAGTTCTTC | CASSLEQGAYHEQFF | NA | TRBJ2-1 | TRBV11-2 | NA
TGTGCCAGCAGCTACCGGGACGCCGTCTACGAGCAGTACTTC | CASSYRDAVYEQYF | NA | TRBJ2-7 | TRBV7-9 | once
TGCAGCGTTGCAACAGGGGGCGGGGTAGAGACCCAGTACTTC | CSVATGGGVETQYF | TRBD1 | TRBJ2-5 | TRBV29-1 | NA
TGTGCCATTGGGACTAGCGGGGAGTCTTCCACAGATACGCAGTATTTT | CAIGTSGESSTDTQYF | TRBD2 | TRBJ2-3 | TRBV10-3 | NA
TGTGCCATCAGTGATTCGGGACAGACCGAGTTTTATGGCTACACCTTC | CAISDSGQTEFYGYTF | TRBD1 | TRBJ1-2 | TRBV10-3 | NA
TGTGCCAGCGTCCGGACAGGGGACACCGGGGAGCTGTTTTTT | CASVRTGDTGELFF | TRBD1 | TRBJ2-2 | TRBV7-9 | NA
TGTGCCAGCAGTTTGCAAGGACAGTTCAATCAGCCCCAGCATTTT | CASSLQGQFNQPQHF | NA | TRBJ1-5 | TRBV27 | NA
TGTGCCAGCAGCTTTGGGGGGGCTAGTCAGCCCCAGCATTTT | CASSFGGASQPQHF | NA | TRBJ1-5 | TRBV5-6 | NA
TGTGCCACCAGCAGACCGGGACATAAGGAGACCCAGTACTTC | CATSRPGHKETQYF | NA | TRBJ2-5 | TRBV15 | NA
TGTGCCAGCTCACCACTCAAGTCGGAGCAAGAGACCCAGTACTTC | CASSPLKSEQETQYF | NA | TRBJ2-5 | TRBV18 | once
TGCGCCAGCAGTGAGTTTACCGGGGCAGGAGGCTACACCTTC | CASSEFTGAGGYTF | NA | TRBJ1-2 | TRBV10-2 | NA
TGTGCCAGCTTCTTAGGACCTAGGGAGCAGTTCTTC | CASFLGPREQFF | NA | TRBJ2-1 | TRBV13 | NA
TGTGCCAGCAGCCAAGATGGTGCCCGCAATGTCCAGTACTTC | CASSQDGARNVQYF | NA | TRBJ2-5 | TRBV14 | NA
TGTGCCAGCAGCTTTTGGGGGCAGGACTATGGCTACACCTTC | CASSFWGQDYGYTF | NA | TRBJ1-2 | TRBV7-9 | NA
TGTGCCAGCAGCCCTTCCAGGAGCTCCTATAATTCACCCCTCCACTTT | CASSPSRSSYNSPLHF | NA | TRBJ1-6 | TRBV5-5 | few
TGTGCCAGCAGCACTCAGTACAATGAGCAGTTCTTC | CASSTQYNEQFF | NA | TRBJ2-1 | TRBV5-8 | NA
TGCGCCAGCAGCGGGGCAGCGGGGGGGTCCCTCTCTGGGGCCAACGTCCTGACTTTC | CASSGAAGGSLSGANVLTF | TRBD2 | TRBJ2-6 | TRBV5-1 | NA
TGTGCCAGCACAACGAATCCTAACTATGGCTACACCTTC | CASTTNPNYGYTF | NA | TRBJ1-2 | TRBV6-1 | NA
TGCGCCAGCAGGTTGCAGGGGGCAGCAGATACGCAGTATTTT | CASRLQGAADTQYF | TRBD1 | TRBJ2-3 | TRBV5-1 | NA
TGCGCCAGCAGCTTGGACACGGGACCAACCTCTGGAAACACCATATATTTT | CASSLDTGPTSGNTIYF | NA | TRBJ1-3 | TRBV5-1 | NA
TGTGCCAGCTCCGACAGGGATAACTATGGCTACACCTTC | CASSDRDNYGYTF | TRBD1 | TRBJ1-2 | TRBV19 | few
TGTGCCTGGAGAAGATCGGGAGACACCATATATTTT | CAWRRSGDTIYF | NA | TRBJ1-3 | TRBV30 | once
TGTGCCAGCACAAGCACAGGGCTAGGTGAGCAGTTCTTC | CASTSTGLGEQFF | NA | TRBJ2-1 | TRBV2 | NA
TGCGCCAGCAGCTTGGAAGGTAGTGAAAAACTGTTTTTT | CASSLEGSEKLFF | NA | TRBJ1-4 | TRBV5-1 | few
TGTGCCAGCAGTTTTGGGGATTCGAACACTGAAGCTTTCTTT | CASSFGDSNTEAFF | NA | TRBJ1-1 | TRBV27 | NA
TGTGCCAGCAGTTTATACAGGGGGAGCACTGAAGCTTTCTTT | CASSLYRGSTEAFF | TRBD1 | TRBJ1-1 | TRBV28 | NA
TGCGCCAGCAGCTTAGACCTTGGGGATGCTTTCTTT | CASSLDLGDAFF | NA | TRBJ1-1 | TRBV5-1 | NA
TGTGCCATCAGTGACCCGATTACAGGCAATCAGCCCCAGCATTTT | CAISDPITGNQPQHF | NA | TRBJ1-5 | TRBV10-3 | NA
TGTGCCAGCAGCTTAACACGACAGAACACTGAAGCTTTCTTT | CASSLTRQNTEAFF | NA | TRBJ1-1 | TRBV7-6 | NA
TGTGCCAGCAACGCTGGAGGGGAGACCCAGTACTTC | CASNAGGETQYF | NA | TRBJ2-5 | TRBV6-6 | NA
TGTGCCAGCAGCTTAGCGGCAGGACTCACAGATACGCAGTATTTT | CASSLAAGLTDTQYF | NA | TRBJ2-3 | TRBV7-3 | NA
TGTGCCAGCAGAGACGGAGGGGGGGACACTGAAGCTTTCTTT | CASRDGGGDTEAFF | NA | TRBJ1-1 | TRBV9 | few
TGTGCCAGCAGCTTAGGGGGCCCAACTTCACCCCTCCACTTT | CASSLGGPTSPLHF | NA | TRBJ1-6 | TRBV7-2 | NA
TGTGCCAGCAGTGGCAGAGCTTACACCGGGGAGCTGTTTTTT | CASSGRAYTGELFF | NA | TRBJ2-2 | TRBV2 | NA
TGTGCCTGGCAGAGCGGGGGGGCCAATGAGCAGTTCTTC | CAWQSGGANEQFF | TRBD2 | TRBJ2-1 | TRBV30 | NA
TGTGCCAGCAGCTTAGGGGGGAACACCGGGGAGCTGTTTTTT | CASSLGGNTGELFF | NA | TRBJ2-2 | TRBV7-9 | NA
TGTGCCAGTAGTCCGGGGACAGGGCTATCACCCCTCCACTTT | CASSPGTGLSPLHF | TRBD1 | TRBJ1-6 | TRBV19 | NA
TGTGCCAGTAGTTTGGCAGGCGGCAATCAGCCCCAGCATTTT | CASSLAGGNQPQHF | NA | TRBJ1-5 | TRBV19 | NA
TGTGCCAGCACCAAAGGGGGCAATGAGCAGTTCTTC | CASTKGGNEQFF | NA | TRBJ2-1 | TRBV6-6 | NA
TGTGCCAGCAGTTACTTATCGGAGGTTGGCGAAAAACTGTTTTTT | CASSYLSEVGEKLFF | NA | TRBJ1-4 | TRBV6-5 | once
TGTGCCAGCAGTTTTAACCGGGCGAGTGAGCAGTTCTTC | CASSFNRASEQFF | NA | TRBJ2-1 | TRBV27 | NA
TGTGCCAGTAGTATGCTGGGATTGACAGATACGCAGTATTTT | CASSMLGLTDTQYF | NA | TRBJ2-3 | TRBV19 | NA
TGTGCCAGCAGCCCCCTTCCAGCAGGGGACTATGGCTACACCTTC | CASSPLPAGDYGYTF | NA | TRBJ1-2 | TRBV5-4 | NA